Listed below are T cell receptor beta chains from one sample, sequenced in a study of cytomegalovirus exposure and HLA in healthy donors. Method: immunoSEQ multiplex PCR; TCRdb's copy keeps in-frame clones and lacks some. The sample records approximately 150,000 clones, about three fifths being singletons. Sequencing was carried out using PBMCs. The receptors stem from a woman in her sixties or seventies in good health and CMV-seropositive. Both conserved end residues are part of each CDR3. The order of the fields is J gene, D gene, clone size, V gene, CDR3 DNA, CDR3 protein. The D gene is left open where the match is weak. Not all rows give a size; the values are once, few, many and, for expanded clones, a class.

TRBJ1-5,NA,NA,TRBV7-2,TGTGCCAGCAGCTCCGGGACTGCCTACAATCAGCCCCAGCATTTT,CASSSGTAYNQPQHF
TRBJ2-1,NA,once,TRBV7-2,TGTGCCAGCAGCCCCCAGGGCAATGAGCAGTTCTTC,CASSPQGNEQFF
TRBJ2-3,NA,once,TRBV27,TGTGCCAGCAGTTTGGCGCAGGGGCGGGATACGCAGTATTTT,CASSLAQGRDTQYF
TRBJ2-3,NA,NA,TRBV5-1,TGCGCCAGCAGCGAAGCCCGGGCAGATACGCAGTATTTT,CASSEARADTQYF
TRBJ2-7,NA,NA,TRBV9,TGTGCCAGCAGCGTAGCCTGGGGAGCGGGCGAGCAGTACTTC,CASSVAWGAGEQYF
TRBJ2-1,NA,NA,TRBV5-4,TGTGCCAGCAGCCTAAGGGAGTCGAGTTACAATGAGCAGTTCTTC,CASSLRESSYNEQFF
TRBJ1-5,NA,NA,TRBV28,TGTGCCAGCAGTTTATTTAGGGGATATCAGCCCCAGCATTTT,CASSLFRGYQPQHF
TRBJ1-1,NA,NA,TRBV6-6,TGTGCCAGCAGATTAAGGGGCACTGAAGCTTTCTTT,CASRLRGTEAFF
TRBJ2-7,NA,NA,TRBV28,TGTGCCAGCAGGGCAATCTACGAGCAGTACTTC,CASRAIYEQYF
TRBJ1-1,NA,NA,TRBV2,TGTGCCAGCAGTGAATGGGGGCACACTGAAGCTTTCTTT,CASSEWGHTEAFF
TRBJ2-2,TRBD1,NA,TRBV7-2,TGTGCCAGCAGCTTACGACAGGGGTCCGGGGAGCTGTTTTTT,CASSLRQGSGELFF
TRBJ1-4,TRBD1,NA,TRBV5-3,TGTGCCAGAAGCTTAGGGACAGGGGGCTTGCCGGATGAAAAACTGTTTTTT,CARSLGTGGLPDEKLFF
TRBJ2-7,TRBD2,NA,TRBV30,TGTGCCTGGGGACTAGCGGGGGCCAACGAGCAGTACTTC,CAWGLAGANEQYF
TRBJ2-5,TRBD1,NA,TRBV30,TGTGCCTGGAGTGTAGGACAGGGGATTAGAGAGACCCAGTACTTC,CAWSVGQGIRETQYF
TRBJ1-4,NA,few,TRBV7-9,TGTGCCAGCAGCTTAAGGGGGACACTTAATGAAAAACTGTTTTTT,CASSLRGTLNEKLFF
TRBJ2-7,TRBD2,NA,TRBV19,TGTGCCAGTAGTTCTCCCCGACTAGCGGGCTCCTACGAGCAGTACTTC,CASSSPRLAGSYEQYF
TRBJ2-1,TRBD2,NA,TRBV28,TGTGCCAGCTACCAGGCGACTAGCGGGATGTCCTACAATGAGCAGTTCTTC,CASYQATSGMSYNEQFF
TRBJ2-7,TRBD1,NA,TRBV2,TGTGCCAGCAGTGACCAGGGGGTCACCTACGAGCAGTACTTC,CASSDQGVTYEQYF
TRBJ2-7,NA,NA,TRBV5-1,TGCGCCAGCAGCTCCAGGGGAGGGGACTCCTACGAGCAGTACTTC,CASSSRGGDSYEQYF
TRBJ2-1,NA,few,TRBV7-9,TGTGCCAGCAGCTTAGAAGCCAATGAGCAGTTCTTC,CASSLEANEQFF
TRBJ2-3,NA,NA,TRBV28,TGTGCCAGCAGTCTTGCGGGGAGCACAGATACGCAGTATTTT,CASSLAGSTDTQYF
TRBJ2-7,TRBD2,NA,TRBV6-5,TGTGCCAGCAGTTACTCGTCGACTAGCGCTGCCTACGAGCAGTACTTC,CASSYSSTSAAYEQYF
TRBJ2-7,NA,NA,TRBV28,TGTGCCAGCAGTCCCGGGTCCTACGAGCAGTACTTC,CASSPGSYEQYF
TRBJ2-1,NA,NA,TRBV29-1,TGCAGCGTGATGTGGACAAGTGGAGGGTCAAATGAGCAGTTCTTC,CSVMWTSGGSNEQFF
TRBJ2-1,NA,few,TRBV28,TGTGCCAGCAGTTTTGGGAGTGTGCACAATGAGCAGTTCTTC,CASSFGSVHNEQFF
TRBJ1-2,NA,NA,TRBV30,TGTGCCTGGAGCCCTCCAGGGGCCTCTAACTATGGCTACACCTTC,CAWSPPGASNYGYTF
TRBJ1-2,TRBD1,few,TRBV10-3,TGTGCCATCAGTGAGTCCGGGACAGGGACGAATGGCTACACCTTC,CAISESGTGTNGYTF
TRBJ1-5,NA,NA,TRBV28,TGTGCCAGCAGTTTAATCGCGGGGGGCAATCAGCCCCAGCATTTT,CASSLIAGGNQPQHF
TRBJ2-1,NA,NA,TRBV27,TGTGCCAGCAGTTTAGGAGCTAACATCAATGAGCAGTTCTTC,CASSLGANINEQFF
TRBJ2-7,TRBD1,NA,TRBV14,TGTGCCAGCAGCCACCGAAGGCGGACAGGGCGGGTCCCGACCTACGAGCAGTACTTC,CASSHRRRTGRVPTYEQYF
TRBJ1-2,NA,NA,TRBV7-5,TGTGCCAGAAGCCCGCGGATGGGGGGTTCCCTTACCCGCTATGGCTACACCTTC,CARSPRMGGSLTRYGYTF
TRBJ2-1,NA,NA,TRBV5-1,TGCGCCAGCAGCTTGCTAGATAGCTCCTACAATGAGCAGTTCTTC,CASSLLDSSYNEQFF
TRBJ2-5,NA,NA,TRBV7-9,TGTGCCAGCAGCTTGGAGGGCCGAGAGACCCAGTACTTC,CASSLEGRETQYF
TRBJ2-5,TRBD1,NA,TRBV9,TGTGCCAGCAGCGCGACAGGGGGCAGAACGGGAAGATCAGAGACCCAGTACTTC,CASSATGGRTGRSETQYF
TRBJ2-7,TRBD2,few,TRBV2,TGTGCCAGCAGTGACACTAGCGGGAGGCCTTACGAGCAGTACTTC,CASSDTSGRPYEQYF
TRBJ1-1,NA,NA,TRBV7-2,TGTGCCAGCAGCTTACTGGAATGGAGCACTGAAGCTTTCTTT,CASSLLEWSTEAFF
TRBJ2-4,NA,NA,TRBV19,TGTGCCAGGGGGAGGGCGGACAGAGGCATCTTTATAGCCAAAAACATTCAGTACTTC,CARGRADRGIFIAKNIQYF
TRBJ2-7,TRBD2,few,TRBV5-4,TGTGCCAGCAGTTATAGCGGGAGGGGTTCCTACGAGCAGTACTTC,CASSYSGRGSYEQYF
TRBJ1-5,NA,NA,TRBV30,TGTGCCTGGAGTGGCAACAGAGATCAGCCCCAGCATTTT,CAWSGNRDQPQHF
TRBJ2-1,TRBD2,few,TRBV7-8,TGTGCCAGCAGCGCCGGGACTAGCGGTTTCTACAATGAGCAGTTCTTC,CASSAGTSGFYNEQFF
TRBJ2-3,NA,NA,TRBV27,TGTGCCAGCAGTTTATCACGCAGAGATACGCAGTATTTT,CASSLSRRDTQYF
TRBJ1-5,NA,NA,TRBV6-1,TGTGCCAGCAGTGAACGAAGAGAAGGCAATCAGCCCCAGCATTTT,CASSERREGNQPQHF
TRBJ2-7,TRBD2,NA,TRBV7-2,TGTGCCAGCAGCTTAGCCCTAGCGGCGACCTACGAGCAGTACTTC,CASSLALAATYEQYF
TRBJ2-5,TRBD1,many,TRBV10-2,TGCGCCAGCAAGGGACAGCCCCAAGAGACCCAGTACTTC,CASKGQPQETQYF
TRBJ1-2,NA,once,TRBV7-8,TGTGCCAGCAGCTTTGAGAGGACAGCTAACTATGGCTACACCTTC,CASSFERTANYGYTF
TRBJ2-3,TRBD2,few,TRBV9,TGTGCCAGCAGCGTACTAGCGGGACACAACACAGATACGCAGTATTTT,CASSVLAGHNTDTQYF
TRBJ2-1,TRBD2,NA,TRBV27,TGTGCCAGCAGTCTAGCGGGGTTCTCCTACAATGAGCAGTTCTTC,CASSLAGFSYNEQFF
TRBJ1-1,NA,NA,TRBV2,TGTGCCAGCACCGTCTGGGAGGCTGAAGCTTTCTTT,CASTVWEAEAFF
TRBJ2-1,NA,few,TRBV5-5,TGTGCCAGCAGCTTGGAGCCCTTTTACAATGAGCAGTTCTTC,CASSLEPFYNEQFF
TRBJ2-5,NA,NA,TRBV4-3,TGCGCCAGCAGCCAAGCCCCAGGGAGGAGCACCCAGTACTTC,CASSQAPGRSTQYF
TRBJ2-7,TRBD2,NA,TRBV5-4,TGTGCCAGCAGTTATAGCGGGAGAACGTACGAGCAGTACTTC,CASSYSGRTYEQYF
TRBJ2-5,NA,once,TRBV28,TGTGCCAGCAGTTCCAACTCAGGGAAAGCAAGGGAGACCCAGTACTTC,CASSSNSGKARETQYF
TRBJ2-3,NA,NA,TRBV9,TGTGCCAGCAGCGCTACTGGCGGTTTCACAGATACGCAGTATTTT,CASSATGGFTDTQYF